These T cell receptor beta chains were read from a single sample in a study of IL-17A CD8 T cells in psoriatic arthritis synovium. Profiled with immunoSEQ multiplex PCR; TCRdb holds only in-frame clones, not every one. The sample has about 2,300 clones, about two thirds seen once. The sample was memory CD8+ T cells from synovial fluid. The receptors were sampled from a human donor with psoriatic arthritis. Each CDR3 is given with its conserved first and last residue. The order of the fields is CDR3 DNA, CDR3 protein, V gene, D gene, J gene, clone size. A D gene is named only where the DNA matches it firmly. Not all rows give a size; the values are once, few, many and, for expanded clones, a class.

TGTGCCAGCAGCCCCCCCGGTCCACGGGCTAACTATGGCTACACCTTC	CASSPPGPRANYGYTF	TRBV9	.	TRBJ1-2	few
TGTGCCAGCAGCCCAGTTATGGCGGGGGCCTCCATTAGCACAGATACGCAGTATTTT	CASSPVMAGASISTDTQYF	TRBV7-3	.	TRBJ2-3	once
TGTGCCAGCAGCCAACTACCAGGGTCCCGGAACACTGAAGCTTTCTTT	CASSQLPGSRNTEAFF	TRBV4-2	.	TRBJ1-1	once
TGTGCCAGCAGCATAGGACAGGGATTAGAGACCCAGTACTTC	CASSIGQGLETQYF	TRBV5-6	TRBD1	TRBJ2-5	few
TGTGCCAGCAGCCGGGACAGGGGTATCACCGGGGAGCTGTTTTTT	CASSRDRGITGELFF	TRBV5-8	TRBD1	TRBJ2-2	.
TGTGCCAGCAGTCCTAGCGGGTGGGCAGATACGCAGTATTTT	CASSPSGWADTQYF	TRBV7-3	TRBD2	TRBJ2-3	.
TGTGCCAGCAGCTTGAGGGACTGGGTTGGGACCCAGTACTTC	CASSLRDWVGTQYF	TRBV5-6	.	TRBJ2-5	.
TGTGCCAGCAGTCCCTCGAATCCGAACTATGGCTACACCTTC	CASSPSNPNYGYTF	TRBV27	.	TRBJ1-2	.
TGTGCCAGCAGCTTGGGCGGGGGGCCCATGACAGATACGCAGTATTTT	CASSLGGGPMTDTQYF	TRBV7-8	TRBD2	TRBJ2-3	few
TGTGCCAGCAGTTTAACAGGGATTGGCAATTCACCCCTCCACTTT	CASSLTGIGNSPLHF	TRBV27	.	TRBJ1-6	.
TGTGCCAGCAGCCTGACTAGCGGCGGCACAGATACGCAGTATTTT	CASSLTSGGTDTQYF	TRBV7-3	TRBD2	TRBJ2-3	.
TGTGCCACCTCGGGGGGAAACTATGGCTACACCTTC	CATSGGNYGYTF	TRBV10-3	.	TRBJ1-2	.
TGTGCCAGCAGCCCGGGACAGGGCAAAAGCGAGCAGTACTTC	CASSPGQGKSEQYF	TRBV11-1	TRBD1	TRBJ2-7	.
TGTGCCAGCAGCTTAGGGGACAGGGTAGCAACCCTAAACAATGAGCAGTTCTTC	CASSLGDRVATLNNEQFF	TRBV9	TRBD1	TRBJ2-1	.
TGTGCCAGCAGCGTCGAAGGGTCTGGGGCCAACGTCCTGACTTTC	CASSVEGSGANVLTF	TRBV6-4	.	TRBJ2-6	.
TGTGTCCAAGGGCGACAGGCGCCTAATCAGCCCCAGCATTTT	CVQGRQAPNQPQHF	TRBV11-3	.	TRBJ1-5	once
TGTGCCAGCAGTGTGGGGCCCTCAGGGAACACTGAAGCTTTCTTT	CASSVGPSGNTEAFF	TRBV25-1	.	TRBJ1-1	.
TGTGCCAGCAGCTTTTCAGGAGGGCGGAATGAGCAGTTCTTC	CASSFSGGRNEQFF	TRBV7-9	.	TRBJ2-1	.
TGTGCCAGTAGTATTAGTTCCCAGGACCTCAATTCACCCCTCCACTTT	CASSISSQDLNSPLHF	TRBV19	.	TRBJ1-6	few
TGTGCCAGTAGTATTCCTGGCCCCACTGAAGCTTTCTTT	CASSIPGPTEAFF	TRBV19	.	TRBJ1-1	.
TGTGCCTGGAGGGGGGGGGCCGGGGACAATGAGCAGTTCTTC	CAWRGGAGDNEQFF	TRBV30	.	TRBJ2-1	.